Listed here are 23 T cell receptor beta chains from one sample, sequenced in a study of cytomegalovirus exposure and HLA in healthy donors. The PCR made use of 60 Vbeta and 13 Jbeta primers. The method was immunoSEQ multiplex PCR; TCRdb's version includes in-frame clones alone and lacks a portion of them. The data show 79,000 or so clones, over 70% seen once. The specimen sequenced was PBMCs. All receptors derive from a woman aged 40 to 50 in good health and CMV-seropositive.

This clone was seen a handful of times. The chain has TRBV29-1 and TRBJ2-5; D is unresolved. CDR3 size: 13 residues. Germline V gene lookup returns CDR1 SQVTM and CDR2 ANQGSEA. V dropped 4 bases and J dropped 5 bases, with 14 bases sitting between them. The CDR3 DNA reads TGCAGCGTTGGTCCGAGGCTACGGGAGACCCAGTACTTC. Amino acids: CSVGPRLRETQYF.

The sample holds a few counts of this clone. The chain joins TRBV7-9 to TRBJ1-4, with D possibly matching TRBD1 (6 bases). V lost 5 bases to trimming and J lost 6 bases, with 16 bases between them. CDR1 and CDR2 from the germline V gene are SEHNR and FQNEAQ (reference sequence). The CDR3 is made up of 15 amino acids. The CDR3 nucleotides are TGTGCCAGCAGCCCAAGCGGGGGCATAGATGAAAAACTGTTTTTT. Translating gives CASSPSGGIDEKLFF.

This clone has more than one count but fewer than ten. The chain employs TRBV27 and TRBJ2-1; D may be TRBD2 (7 bases). The CDR3 has 19 residues. The germline V gene encodes CDR1 MNHEY and CDR2 SMNVEV (reference sequence). Trimming removed 0 bases from V and 4 bases from J, with 22 bases in between. CDR3 sequence (DNA): TGTGCCAGCAGTTTATCGTTCCGGGGGGCGAGCCCCGAATACAATGAGCAGTTCTTC. This codes for CASSLSFRGASPEYNEQFF.

This chain uses TRBV2 with TRBJ1-6, with a weak D call TRBD1 (5 bases). Germline CDR1 is SNHLY and CDR2 is FYNNEI. Trimming shortened V by 6 bases and J by 7 bases, and 16 bases separated the two germline ends. CDR3 length equals 15 residues. The CDR3 DNA is TGTGCCAGCAGCCCCCGGACCGGGGGAAATTCACCCCTCCACTTT. It yields the protein CASSPRTGGNSPLHF.

This rearrangement joins TRBV27 to TRBJ2-7; possible D gene TRBD2, 6 bases. V was clipped by 2 bases and J by 6 bases, with 17 bases between them. Germline V CDR1 and CDR2: MNHEY, SMNVEV (reference sequence). The CDR3 sequence is 15 residues long. In DNA, the CDR3 is TGTGCCAGCAGTTTAACCGGGACTGCCGGCTTCGAGCAGTACTTC. It codes for CASSLTGTAGFEQYF.

The chain is built from TRBV15 and TRBJ1-1; D remains ambiguous. The CDR3 spans 15 residues. Germline V gene sequence: CDR1 LNHNV, CDR2 YYDKDF (reference sequence). Trimming removed 6 bases at V and 1 base at J, with 15 bases between. The CDR3 reads CATRRDRVTNTEAFF. In nucleotides, the CDR3 is TGTGCCACCAGGAGGGATAGGGTGACGAACACTGAAGCTTTCTTT.

This sequence joins TRBV5-1 and TRBJ2-1; 9 nucleotides agree with TRBD2. The CDR3 runs to 18 residues. Germline V gene lookup returns CDR1 SGHRS and CDR2 YFSETQ. Trimming cost V 2 bases and J 0 bases; bases outside gene matches: 9. The CDR3 protein is CASSFNSGRSSSYNEQFF. In DNA form, the CDR3 reads TGCGCCAGCAGCTTCAACAGCGGGAGGTCCAGCTCCTACAATGAGCAGTTCTTC.

V gene TRBV5-1 combines with J gene TRBJ2-2; 11 bases line up with TRBD2. With V trimmed by 3 bases and J by 5 bases, 18 bases remained unmatched. The CDR3 totals 20 residues. Germline values: CDR1 SGHRS, CDR2 YFSETQ. In nucleotides, the CDR3 is TGCGCCAGCAGCTCCTACAGAACTAGCGGGAGTTCAACTTTGACCGGGGAGCTGTTTTTT. Protein product: CASSSYRTSGSSTLTGELFF.

The V and J genes are TRBV7-8 and TRBJ2-7; TRBD2 matches 7 bases. This CDR3 is built from 18 residues. The germline gives CDR1 SGHVS, CDR2 FQNEAQ. Trimming took 0 bases from V and 1 from J; bases not matched to a gene: 12. The DNA of the CDR3 is TGTGCCAGCAGCTTAGCCGTCTCCTCACCGGGACTATCCTACGAGCAGTACTTC. Amino acids: CASSLAVSSPGLSYEQYF.

The sample holds one count of this clone. The genes are TRBV5-1 and TRBJ1-3; a possible D gene is TRBD1 (5 bases). V was pared by 4 bases and J by 4 bases, with 12 bases between. Germline lookup yields CDR1 SGHRS and CDR2 YFSETQ. CDR3 length equals 14 residues. CDR3 sequence: CASSAGEAGNTIYF. CDR3 DNA: TGCGCCAGCAGCGCGGGGGAAGCAGGAAACACCATATATTTT.

This chain joins TRBV4-1 and TRBJ2-3, with TRBD1 identical over 10 bases. Trimming took 2 bases from V and 2 from J; bases not matched to a gene: 4. The CDR3 extends over 16 amino acids. Germline CDR1 is MGHRA and CDR2 is YSYEKL. The CDR3 coding sequence is TGCGCCAGCAGCCAACCGACAGGGGGCTACACAGATACGCAGTATTTT. This encodes CASSQPTGGYTDTQYF.

This clone was seen a handful of times. V is TRBV5-6 and J is TRBJ2-5; TRBD2 matches 10 bases. The CDR3 runs to 15 residues. The V gene's germline CDR1 is SGHDT and CDR2 YYEEEE. With 2 bases clipped from V and 1 base from J, the junction kept 2 bases outside the gene matches. The CDR3 is CASSFRTSGQETQYF. The CDR3 DNA is TGTGCCAGCAGCTTCAGGACTAGCGGCCAAGAGACCCAGTACTTC.

This sequence joins TRBV10-2 and TRBJ1-1; 8 bases fit TRBD1. This CDR3 contains 15 residues. The V segment lost 4 bases and the J segment 0 bases; nucleotides outside the gene matches: 4. Germline lookup yields CDR1 WSHSY and CDR2 SAAADI. The CDR3, as DNA: TGCGCCAGCAGTGCTCGACAGGGGTTGAACACTGAAGCTTTCTTT. It translates to CASSARQGLNTEAFF.

In this sample, this clone turned up once. The rearrangement joins TRBV6-1 to TRBJ2-3; D is unresolved. Trimming took off 3 bases at V and 1 base at J, with 5 bases between the two ends. The CDR3 sequence is 13 residues long. CDR1 is MNHNS, CDR2 SASEGT, per germline. CDR3 DNA sequence: TGTGCCAGCAGTGACCAGGGCACAGATACGCAGTATTTT. It codes for CASSDQGTDTQYF.

The J gene is TRBJ2-1, the V gene TRBV15; D is perhaps TRBD1 (6 bases). This CDR3 has 15 residues. Germline-derived CDR1 and CDR2 are LNHNV and YYDKDF (reference sequence). The ends were cut back, 3 bases at V and 2 bases at J, with 11 bases in the middle. The DNA of the CDR3 is TGTGCCACCAGCAGGGACAGAACTACCTACAATGAGCAGTTCTTC. This gives the protein CATSRDRTTYNEQFF.

The chain recombines TRBV5-1 with TRBJ1-2, with a tentative D call TRBD1 (6 bases). The CDR3 length is 13 residues. Trimming cost V 0 bases and J 7 bases, with 10 bases left between them. Germline V gives CDR1 SGHRS, CDR2 YFSETQ. This chain's CDR3 is CASSLESGVGYTF. As DNA, the CDR3 is TGCGCCAGCAGCTTGGAATCAGGGGTTGGCTACACCTTC.

The J gene is TRBJ2-3, the V gene TRBV7-9; the D gene is possibly TRBD2 (6 bases). CDR3 size: 16 residues. Germline V gene sequence: CDR1 SEHNR, CDR2 FQNEAQ (reference sequence). V was shortened by 0 bases and J by 5 bases, with 15 bases between the two germline ends. The CDR3 loop is CASSLAGRAEGDTQYF. The DNA of the CDR3 is TGTGCCAGCAGCTTAGCCGGGCGGGCGGAGGGAGATACGCAGTATTTT. Full variable domain (missing parts from reference TRBV7-9 and TRBJ2-3): DTGVSQNPRHKITKRGQNVTFRCDPISEHNRLYWYRQTLGQGPEFLTYFQNEAQLEKSRLLSDRFSAERPKGSFSTLEIQRTEQGDSAMYLCASSLAGRAEGDTQYFGPGTRLTVL.

The chain employs TRBV9 and TRBJ1-4, with D possibly TRBD1 on 6 matching bases. Germline lookup yields CDR1 SGDLS and CDR2 YYNGEE. This CDR3 is 16 amino acids long. V lost 0 bases to trimming and J lost 2 bases, with 11 bases between them. In nucleotides, the CDR3 is TGTGCCAGCAGCGTAGACCAGGGGCGGACTAATGAAAAACTGTTTTTT. Translating gives CASSVDQGRTNEKLFF.

The chain uses TRBV30 and TRBJ2-3, with 12 bases matching TRBD1. Germline lookup yields CDR1 GTSNPN and CDR2 SVGIG (reference sequence). CDR3 length: 15 amino acids. V lost 6 bases and J lost 6; bases outside the gene matches: 10. The CDR3 sequence: CACIPGQGAGDTQYF. The CDR3 DNA sequence: TGTGCCTGCATACCGGGACAGGGGGCAGGGGATACGCAGTATTTT.

This sequence joins TRBV5-6 and TRBJ2-7; TRBD1 matches 10 bases. There are 16 residues in the CDR3. V trimming: 4 bases; J trimming: 2 bases; junction bases outside the gene matches: 9. Germline CDR1 and CDR2: SGHDT and YYEEEE. Written as DNA, the CDR3 is TGTGCCAGCAGCCTTCCCGGGACAGGGGAACCCTACGAGCAGTACTTC. This translates into CASSLPGTGEPYEQYF. The entire variable domain, with the rest obtained from reference TRBV5-6 and TRBJ2-7, is as follows: DAGVTQSPTHLIKTRGQQVTLRCSPKSGHDTVSWYQQALGQGPQFIFQYYEEEERQRGNFPDRFSGHQFPNYSSELNVNALLLGDSALYLCASSLPGTGEPYEQYFGPGTRLTVT.

The J gene is TRBJ2-1, the V gene TRBV4-2, with D perhaps matching TRBD2 (6 bases). This CDR3 is built from 16 residues. Trimming cost V 0 bases and J 2 bases, with 11 bases left between them. Germline V gene sequence: CDR1 LGHNA, CDR2 YNFKEQ. The CDR3 nucleotides are TGTGCCAGCAGCCAAGATCAGCGCGGGACCTACAATGAGCAGTTCTTC. It is translated as CASSQDQRGTYNEQFF.

The chain carries TRBV5-1 and TRBJ2-6; 8 positions agree with TRBD1. The germline V gene encodes CDR1 SGHRS and CDR2 YFSETQ. The CDR3 has 17 residues. Unmatched junction bases numbered 5, after V lost 2 bases and J lost 1 base. CDR3 protein: CASSFRTGLSGANVLTF. As DNA, the CDR3 is TGCGCCAGCAGCTTTAGGACAGGGCTATCTGGGGCCAACGTCCTGACTTTC.

V is TRBV18 and J is TRBJ2-3; no clear D gene. Looked up from germline, CDR1 is KGHSH and CDR2 is LQKENI. CDR3 size: 17 residues. Trimming shortened V by 3 bases and J by 4 bases, and 20 bases separated the two germline ends. CDR3 sequence (DNA): TGTGCCAGCTCACCTACGCCCCCCGTGGCTGGCTCAGATACGCAGTATTTT. It codes for CASSPTPPVAGSDTQYF.